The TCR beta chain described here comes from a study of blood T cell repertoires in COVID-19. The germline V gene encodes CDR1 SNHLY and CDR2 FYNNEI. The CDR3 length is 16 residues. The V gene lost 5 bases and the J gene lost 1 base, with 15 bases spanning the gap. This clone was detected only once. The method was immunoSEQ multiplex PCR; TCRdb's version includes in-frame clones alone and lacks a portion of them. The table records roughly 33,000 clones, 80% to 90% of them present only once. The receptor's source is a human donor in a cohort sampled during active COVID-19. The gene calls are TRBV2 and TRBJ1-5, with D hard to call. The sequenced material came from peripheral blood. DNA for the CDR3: TGTGCCAGCAGTACCCTGGGCATCGAAAGCAATCAGCCCCAGCATTTT. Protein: CASSTLGIESNQPQHF.